This T cell receptor (beta chain) emerged from a study of T cells after yellow fever vaccination. Overall study results and limits: Primary-vaccination clones mostly resurfaced post-booster (nearly 97% CD4, approximately 89% CD8). Weaker, the secondary response peaked sooner, at day 5 versus 15. The appearance of a small share of clonotypes in both CD4 and CD8 compartments was observed.

By 5'RACE template switching, TCR cDNA was produced, with a universal primer site and UMIs added in the process. MiXCR, applied by TCRdb to the 5' RACE reads, yields one record per CDR3 protein. Of hundreds of thousands of distinct CDR3 sequences in the sample, roughly an eighth are singletons; the top ten hold under 15%. As regards this clonotype: Antigen specificity is unknown.

With 3 bases removed from V and 10 bases from J, the gap between germline ends came to 7 bases. The CDR3 has 11 amino acids. The genes are TRBV12-3 or TRBV12-4 and TRBJ2-1; D is undetermined. Specimen: PBMCs, collected on the day of the yellow fever booster vaccination. The TCR was taken from a man aged 25-45 years who received the YFV17D yellow fever vaccine. CDR3: CASSFSREQFF. CDR3 nucleotides: TGTGCCAGCAGTTTCAGCCGGGAGCAGTTCTTC.